These 27 T cell receptor beta chains were all obtained from the same sample, sequenced in a study of blood T cells in healthy people across ages. Alongside a J-beta primer mix, a sample-barcoded 5' primer served in a second PCR lasting about 7 to 12 cycles. TCRdb re-analysed the 5' RACE reads in MiXCR, keeping a single row per CDR3 protein. The sample has 650,000 to 800,000 distinct CDR3 sequences, around 43% seen once. The sequencing sample was made of blood. These TCRs come from a man aged 60 to 75 in good health.

This clonotype was counted a few times. The chain has TRBV11-3 and TRBJ2-2; D ambiguous. The CDR3 runs 14 residues. V was shortened by 6 bases and J by 3 bases, with 11 bases between the two germline ends. CDR1 and CDR2 from the germline V gene are SGHNT and YENEEA. As DNA, the CDR3 is TGTGCCAGCAGAAAACAAAGTGACACCGGGGAGCTGTTTTTT. As protein: CASRKQSDTGELFF. The complete variable domain, with remaining parts taken from reference TRBV11-3 and TRBJ2-2, reads EAGVVQSPRYKIIEKKQPVAFWCNPISGHNTLYWYLQNLGQGPELLIRYENEEAVDDSQLPKDRFSAERLKGVDSTLKIQPAELGDSAVYLCASRKQSDTGELFFGEGSRLTVL.

V is TRBV20-1 and J is TRBJ2-3; the D gene is possibly TRBD2 (5 bases). CDR1 and CDR2 (germline): DFQATT, SNEGSKA (reference sequence). Trimming cost V 6 bases and J 4 bases, with 17 bases left between them. The CDR3 extends over 14 amino acids. CDR3 bases: TGCAGTGCACAACTAGTGGGCGCCCCAGATACGCAGTATTTT. Encoded protein: CSAQLVGAPDTQYF.

This clonotype was detected ten times or more. The chain couples TRBV7-8 to TRBJ1-4; weak D call: TRBD1 (6 bases). CDR1 and CDR2 (germline): SGHVS, FQNEAQ. The length of the CDR3 is 16 residues. Deletions cut 2 bases from V and 10 bases from J, with 20 bases between. As DNA, the CDR3 is TGTGCCAGCAGCTTATCCTACAGGGAGGGGGGGGGAAAACTGTTTTTT. Translated: CASSLSYREGGGKLFF.

The J gene is TRBJ2-5, the V gene TRBV28; D unclear. Deletions cut 2 bases from V and 1 base from J, with 11 bases between. Germline V gene lookup returns CDR1 MDHEN and CDR2 SYDVKM. The CDR3 consists of 15 residues. The CDR3 region is CASSLGWVFQETQYF. The CDR3 bases are TGTGCCAGCAGTTTAGGATGGGTCTTCCAAGAGACCCAGTACTTC.

J is TRBJ2-1 and V is TRBV6-2 or TRBV6-3; TRBD2 matches 7 bases. CDR3 size: 16 residues. Germline trimming cut 4 bases from V and 8 bases from J; bases unmatched to any gene: 14. CDR1 MNHEY and CDR2 SVGEGT come from the germline V gene. The CDR3 DNA reads as TGTGCCAGCAGTTCCCTCATAGCGGGCTCTAGGTATGAGCAGTTCTTC. Its translation is CASSSLIAGSRYEQFF.

This rearrangement joins TRBV9 to TRBJ2-7; D possibly matches TRBD1 or TRBD2 (7 bases each). This CDR3 comprises 16 residues. CDR1 is SGDLS and CDR2 is YYNGEE in the germline V gene. Trimming removed 3 bases at V and 2 bases at J, with 18 bases between. The CDR3: CASSAKTGEGPYEQYF. The CDR3 bases are TGTGCCAGCAGCGCAAAAACAGGGGAGGGGCCCTACGAGCAGTACTTC.

This chain uses TRBV4-3 with TRBJ2-3, with TRBD2 matching over 9 bases. There are 16 residues in the CDR3. V lost 1 base, J lost 5 bases, and 7 bases stayed unmatched. Germline assignment: CDR1 LGHNA and CDR2 YSLEER. The CDR3 DNA reads TGCGCCAGCAGCCAAGGTCTAGCGGGGTCTCTAGATACGCAGTATTTT. This translates into CASSQGLAGSLDTQYF.

This clonotype was counted only a few times. The J gene is TRBJ2-1, the V gene TRBV7-8, with a possible D match to TRBD2 (6 bases). The CDR3 spans 17 residues. Germline CDR1 and CDR2: SGHVS and FQNEAQ. V lost 5 bases, J lost 0 bases, and 17 bases lay in between. The CDR3 loop is CASSVSTAGRSYNEQFF. The CDR3 DNA reads as TGTGCCAGCAGCGTATCCACAGCGGGCCGCTCCTACAATGAGCAGTTCTTC.

This clonotype was seen at least ten times. The chain combines TRBV6-2 or TRBV6-3 with TRBJ2-3; D remains unclear. V shed 4 bases and J shed 0 bases, with 11 bases lying between them. The CDR3 loop spans 15 amino acids. CDR1 and CDR2 from the germline V gene are MNHEY and SVGEGT. This CDR3 is CASSFYGRSTDTQYF. In nucleotides, the CDR3 is TGTGCCAGCAGTTTTTATGGGCGTAGCACAGATACGCAGTATTTT.

Only a few counts were recorded for this clonotype. V is TRBV28 and J is TRBJ2-5; TRBD2 agrees at 7 bases. The CDR3 loop spans 15 amino acids. Trimming cost V 5 bases and J 2 bases; bases outside gene matches: 8. Per germline, CDR1 MDHEN and CDR2 SYDVKM. Here the CDR3 reads CASSPMTSWQETQYF. In DNA form, the CDR3 reads TGTGCCAGCAGTCCAATGACTAGCTGGCAAGAGACCCAGTACTTC.

The chain couples TRBV20-1 to TRBJ1-5, with 7 bases matching TRBD1. The CDR3 loop spans 14 amino acids. Germline V gives CDR1 DFQATT, CDR2 SNEGSKA (reference sequence). Trimming removed 3 bases from V and 4 bases from J; junction bases left unmatched: 6. The DNA of the CDR3 is TGCAGTGCTAGTGGGGACAGAGAAAATCAGCCCCAGCATTTT. Encoded protein: CSASGDRENQPQHF.

The CDR3 DNA is TGTGCCAGCAACGAGGCTTCAAAAACCTACAATGAGCAGTTCTTC. Translation: CASNEASKTYNEQFF. The chain is built from TRBV6-1 and TRBJ2-1; no clear D. The CDR3 contains 15 residues. V was pared by 7 bases and J by 2 bases, with 15 bases between. Looked up from germline, CDR1 is MNHNS and CDR2 is SASEGT.

V usage is TRBV5-1 and J usage is TRBJ2-3, with D tentatively TRBD1 (6 bases). The CDR3 runs to 15 residues. V was pared by 2 bases and J by 3 bases, with 13 bases between. Germline CDR1 SGHRS, CDR2 YFSETQ. The CDR3: CASSFAGAGTDTQYF. DNA for the CDR3: TGCGCCAGCAGCTTCGCAGGGGCTGGGACAGATACGCAGTATTTT.

The V call is TRBV20-1, the J call TRBJ2-5; 8 bases are shared with TRBD2. The CDR3 sequence is 14 residues long. Germline V gene lookup returns CDR1 DFQATT and CDR2 SNEGSKA (reference sequence). V shed 5 bases and J 5 bases; nucleotides not matched to a gene: 10. The CDR3 here is CSASGGPNSETQYF. As DNA, the CDR3 is TGCAGTGCTTCGGGGGGGCCGAATTCCGAGACCCAGTACTTC.

A note on this clonotype: Mismatch with germline at one junction end may stem from a read error. This chain uses TRBV28 with TRBJ1-2, with TRBD1 as a possible D gene (5 bases). The V gene's germline CDR1 is MDHEN and CDR2 SYDVKM. The CDR3 contains 13 residues. In nucleotides, the CDR3 is TGTGCCAACAGTAGCGGCGGGGGAGGAGGCTACACCTTC. It translates to CANSSGGGGGYTF.

V gene TRBV7-2 combines with J gene TRBJ2-3; unclear D gene. The V and J ends lost 5 bases and 2 bases respectively, with 11 bases between them. The germline CDR1 and CDR2 sequences are SGHTA and FQGNSA. The length of the CDR3 is 14 residues. CDR3 nucleotides: TGTGCCAGCAGCCCGAAAGGTCTCACAGATACGCAGTATTTT. Residues: CASSPKGLTDTQYF.

This clonotype was counted a few times. The V call is TRBV4-3, the J call TRBJ1-6, with 9 bases matching TRBD1. CDR3 length: 17 residues. V gave up 3 bases and J gave up 7 bases; unmatched junction bases: 10. CDR1 LGHNA and CDR2 YSLEER come from the germline V gene. The CDR3 DNA reads as TGCGCCAGCAGCCACACCGGGACAGGGAGCCGCAATTCACCCCTCCACTTT. It encodes CASSHTGTGSRNSPLHF.

This chain joins TRBV12-3 or TRBV12-4 and TRBJ2-1; 9 bases match TRBD1. Trimming cost V 6 bases and J 9 bases; bases outside gene matches: 9. This CDR3 is 14 amino acids long. This chain's CDR3 is CASRYRGLGSEQFF. Here the CDR3 DNA reads TGTGCCAGCAGATACAGGGGGCTTGGATCTGAGCAGTTCTTC.

This clonotype was counted a few times. The chain is built from TRBV29-1 and TRBJ2-1, with D possibly TRBD2 on 6 matching bases. CDR3 length: 11 amino acids. Germline V lookup: CDR1 SQVTM, CDR2 ANQGSEA. The V end lost 4 bases, the J end lost 7 bases, and 8 bases lay between the germline ends. CDR3 loop: CSVALANEQFF. For the CDR3, the DNA is TGCAGCGTTGCACTAGCTAATGAGCAGTTCTTC.

This chain connects TRBV20-1 to TRBJ2-1; no clear D. The CDR3 runs to 15 residues. Trimming took off 6 bases at V and 0 bases at J, with 15 bases between the two ends. The germline CDR1 and CDR2 sequences are DFQATT and SNEGSKA (reference sequence). The CDR3: CSAQLGRSSYNEQFF. DNA for the CDR3: TGCAGTGCCCAACTGGGCCGGAGCTCCTACAATGAGCAGTTCTTC.

The V gene is TRBV6-5, the J gene TRBJ1-2, with D possibly matching TRBD1 (5 bases). From germline, CDR1 is MNHEY and CDR2 SVGAGI. V was cut by 0 bases and J by 0 bases, with 14 bases left in between. CDR3 length: 17 amino acids. The CDR3 region has the DNA TGTGCCAGCAGTTACTCGACCAGGACACTTACTAACTATGGCTACACCTTC. Its translation: CASSYSTRTLTNYGYTF.

The chain carries TRBV29-1 and TRBJ2-1; D not certain. V was cut by 0 bases and J by 0 bases, with 24 bases left in between. The germline V gene has CDR1 SQVTM and CDR2 ANQGSEA. The CDR3 runs to 20 residues. The DNA for the CDR3 is TGCAGCGTTGAAGATCGCCTGATGACATCTTCGTCACGCTCCTACAATGAGCAGTTCTTC. Translation: CSVEDRLMTSSSRSYNEQFF.

This clonotype was counted many times. A junction end diverges from the germline sequence, so it may reflect a read error. V gene TRBV3-1 combines with J gene TRBJ2-5, with no clear D. The germline gives CDR1 LGHDT, CDR2 YNNKEL (reference sequence). The CDR3 totals 12 residues. CDR3 bases: TGCGCCAGCAGCCAATTGGGAGAGACCCAGTACTTC. Protein: CASSQLGETQYF.

The chain employs TRBV5-1 and TRBJ1-4; weak D call: TRBD1 (5 bases). Germline CDR1 is SGHRS and CDR2 is YFSETQ. The V and J ends lost 7 bases and 0 bases respectively, with 16 bases between them. The CDR3 length is 16 residues. The CDR3 DNA is TGCGCCAGCCGGCCCGGGACTGCCTCAACTAATGAAAAACTGTTTTTT. Amino acids: CASRPGTASTNEKLFF.

The V gene is TRBV6-2 or TRBV6-3, the J gene TRBJ2-5; TRBD1 agrees at 8 bases. The J call is in doubt because the DNA end fits TRBJ2-7 better. CDR1 is MNHEY, CDR2 SVGEGT, per germline. The CDR3 totals 12 residues. CDR3 residues: CAVRTGSYEQYF. The DNA for the CDR3 is TGTGCCGTACGGACAGGGTCCTACGAGCAGTACTTC.

The chain has TRBV6-5 and TRBJ1-2; the D gene is possibly TRBD1 (6 bases). CDR3 length: 12 amino acids. Trimming took off 6 bases at V and 10 bases at J, with 15 bases between the two ends. Germline V lookup: CDR1 MNHEY, CDR2 SVGAGI. The CDR3 region has the DNA TGTGCCAGCAGGGCAGGGTACAGGGACTACACCTTC. It yields the protein CASRAGYRDYTF.

This chain connects TRBV28 to TRBJ1-2; 8 bases agree with TRBD1. Unmatched junction bases numbered 8, after V lost 4 bases and J lost 4 bases. This CDR3 is 15 amino acids long. Per germline, CDR1 MDHEN and CDR2 SYDVKM. DNA of the CDR3: TGTGCCAGCAGTTCCCGGGACAGGTGGGGCTATGGCTACACCTTC. Translating it yields CASSSRDRWGYGYTF.